These 9 T cell receptor beta chains were sequenced from one sample in a study of blood T cell repertoires in COVID-19. Some clones are missing from TCRdb's copy, which holds only in-frame ones; the method was immunoSEQ multiplex PCR. The table includes 200,000 to 250,000 clones, approximately 79% detected once. Sequenced material: peripheral blood. Every receptor here comes from a woman between 40 and 50 years old with active or convalescent COVID-19.

The chain recombines TRBV10-3 with TRBJ1-2; maybe TRBD1 (5 bases). This CDR3 contains 13 residues. Trimming took 3 bases from V and 3 from J, leaving 8 bases between them. Per germline, CDR1 ENHRY and CDR2 SYGVKD. The CDR3 DNA follows: TGTGCCATCAGTGATCGACAGCACTATGGCTACACCTTC. The encoded protein is CAISDRQHYGYTF.

This clone has only one observation. V is TRBV14 and J is TRBJ2-5; a weak D match, TRBD1 (6 bases). Germline CDR1 reads SGHDN; CDR2 reads FVKESK. Trimming cost V 1 base and J 1 base, with 10 bases left between them. The CDR3 totals 15 residues. CDR3 amino acids: CASSQGNRVQETQYF. The CDR3 bases are TGTGCCAGCAGCCAAGGAAACAGGGTCCAAGAGACCCAGTACTTC.

The chain is built from TRBV7-9 and TRBJ1-1; 7 bases line up with TRBD1. The germline gives CDR1 SEHNR, CDR2 FQNEAQ (reference sequence). Germline trimming cut 5 bases from V and 0 bases from J; bases unmatched to any gene: 3. This CDR3 has 14 amino acids. Written as DNA, the CDR3 is TGTGCCAGCAGCGGGGGACAGATGAACACTGAAGCTTTCTTT. Translating it yields CASSGGQMNTEAFF.

The chain links TRBV5-1 to TRBJ2-3; TRBD2 matches 7 bases. This CDR3 is 16 amino acids long. The germline gives CDR1 SGHRS, CDR2 YFSETQ. J was trimmed by 6 bases and V by 0 bases; bases with no gene match: 10. CDR3 sequence (DNA): TGCGCCAGCAGCTTGGCCGTCAGCGGGGTACGGGATACGCAGTATTTT. Protein product: CASSLAVSGVRDTQYF.

This sequence joins TRBV30 and TRBJ1-2; 7 positions agree with TRBD1. Trimming took 4 bases from V and 3 from J; bases not matched to a gene: 5. Germline CDR1 is GTSNPN and CDR2 is SVGIG (reference sequence). The CDR3 has 13 residues. In DNA form, the CDR3 reads TGTGCCTGGACCCTACAGGGGTACTATGGCTACACCTTC. This translates into CAWTLQGYYGYTF.

The V call is TRBV7-8, the J call TRBJ1-2; D is perhaps TRBD1 (5 bases). V shed 5 bases and J shed 0 bases, with 13 bases lying between them. CDR1 is SGHVS and CDR2 is FQNEAQ in the germline V gene. CDR3 length: 15 amino acids. In nucleotides, the CDR3 is TGTGCCAGCAGCACCATGACAGTTACTAACTATGGCTACACCTTC. Translating it yields CASSTMTVTNYGYTF.

V is TRBV27 and J is TRBJ1-2; D uncertain. The CDR3 covers 13 residues. The ends were cut back, 8 bases at V and 3 bases at J, with 13 bases in the middle. Germline V gene sequence: CDR1 MNHEY, CDR2 SMNVEV (reference sequence). CDR3 protein: CASAPGGDYGYTF. The CDR3 bases are TGTGCCAGCGCCCCCGGCGGTGACTATGGCTACACCTTC.

The chain links TRBV19 to TRBJ1-4, with 10 bases fitting TRBD1. The ends lost 6 bases at V and 6 bases at J; junction bases unmatched: 4. This CDR3 is built from 14 residues. Germline-derived CDR1 and CDR2 are LNHDA and SQIVND (reference sequence). CDR3 sequence: CASRRDRGHEKLFF. CDR3 DNA sequence: TGTGCCAGTAGGAGGGACAGGGGTCATGAAAAACTGTTTTTT.

This clone occurred many times. At one boundary the junction diverges from the germline segment, which might be a read error. The gene calls are TRBV19 and TRBJ2-3; TRBD1 aligns across 12 bases. This CDR3 is 15 amino acids long. The germline gives CDR1 LNHDA, CDR2 SQIVND (reference sequence). The CDR3 spells CASNWGTGGTDTQYF. CDR3 DNA sequence: TGTGCCAGTAATTGGGGGACAGGGGGCACCGATACGCAGTATTTT.